The sample holds many counts of the clone carrying this T cell receptor beta chain. The antigen is undetermined. This specimen belongs to a study of prognosis after radiotherapy for stage I lung cancer. Study as a whole: As radiotherapy, SBRT was administered in 3 to 5 fractions with a biologically effective dose of at least 100 Gy. Study-wide results and limits: Diminished Shannon entropy following stereotactic body radiation therapy characterized patients who developed distant metastases.

Multiplex PCR in two rounds served to amplify TCR beta CDR3 from genomic DNA. For every TRBV and TRBJ gene, a specific primer was used in first-round PCR. A single record per CDR3 protein comes from TCRdb applying MiXCR to the multiplex PCR reads. This sample has some 25,000 distinct CDR3 sequences; roughly 34% occur once, and the top ten carry less than 70%. Unmatched junction bases numbered 16, after V lost 5 bases and J lost 7 bases. Germline assignment: CDR1 KGHSH and CDR2 LQKENI. The CDR3 length is 17 residues. The patients, who had no history of other malignancies and had received no prior chemotherapy or radiotherapy, were all found to be node-negative on CT and PET/CT. Peripheral blood, approximately 6.1 milliliters per draw, was collected at each of two time points.

This receptor was obtained from a donor older than 45 with non-small cell lung cancer. The chain carries TRBV18 and TRBJ2-7, with 11 positions matching TRBD1. This specimen was PBMCs, taken before or after stereotactic body radiation therapy (not recorded which). In DNA, the CDR3 is TGTGCCAGCTCATCGGGACAGGGGGGTGTTTGGATTGAGGAGCAGTACTTC. It codes for CASSSGQGGVWIEEQYF.